The rows below give T cell receptor beta chains drawn from one sample of a study of blood T cell repertoires in COVID-19. The repertoire was sequenced with immunoSEQ multiplex PCR; TCRdb's copy has only in-frame clones and lacks some. The sample lists 210,000 or so clones, less than 85% occurring once. Source material: peripheral blood. The receptors stem from a man aged 50-60 years who had recovered from COVID-19. Each CDR3 is given with its conserved first and last residue. Fields, in order: CDR3 DNA, CDR3 protein, J gene, D gene, clone size, V gene. The D gene is left open where the match is weak. Rows give clone size only sometimes, using once, few, many, or a class for an expanded clone.

cdr3_nt: TGTGCCAGCAGTTTCTGGACAGGACAAGAGACCCAGTACTTC
cdr3_aa: CASSFWTGQETQYF
j_call: TRBJ2-5
d_call: TRBD1
clone_size: once
v_call: TRBV6-6

cdr3_nt: TGCGCCAGCAGCCAAGGACAGAGCACAGATACGCAGTATTTT
cdr3_aa: CASSQGQSTDTQYF
j_call: TRBJ2-3
d_call: NA
clone_size: NA
v_call: TRBV4-3

cdr3_nt: TGTGCCAGCAGCCCGGGACAGGGACTTGGCTACACCTTC
cdr3_aa: CASSPGQGLGYTF
j_call: TRBJ1-2
d_call: TRBD1
clone_size: NA
v_call: TRBV5-6

cdr3_nt: TGTGCCAGCTCACCACAGACGGGTACTGGAAACACCATATATTTT
cdr3_aa: CASSPQTGTGNTIYF
j_call: TRBJ1-3
d_call: NA
clone_size: few
v_call: TRBV18

cdr3_nt: TGTGCCAGCAGCTTCGGGTCGGGAGCAGATACGCAGTATTTT
cdr3_aa: CASSFGSGADTQYF
j_call: TRBJ2-3
d_call: NA
clone_size: once
v_call: TRBV7-2

cdr3_nt: TGTGCCAGTAGCCGGGACAGGGCGGCCGGGGAGCTGTTTTTT
cdr3_aa: CASSRDRAAGELFF
j_call: TRBJ2-2
d_call: TRBD1
clone_size: NA
v_call: TRBV19

cdr3_nt: TGTGCCAGCAGTGAAATCCAGGTCACCTCCTACGAGCAGTACTTC
cdr3_aa: CASSEIQVTSYEQYF
j_call: TRBJ2-7
d_call: NA
clone_size: few
v_call: TRBV6-1

cdr3_nt: TGTGCCAGCAGTGAAGTGGTCAGGGGGGACGAGCAGTACTTC
cdr3_aa: CASSEVVRGDEQYF
j_call: TRBJ2-7
d_call: NA
clone_size: NA
v_call: TRBV6-1

cdr3_nt: TGTGCCAGCAGCGTGAGGCGGGAGAACACCGGGGAGCTGTTTTTT
cdr3_aa: CASSVRRENTGELFF
j_call: TRBJ2-2
d_call: NA
clone_size: NA
v_call: TRBV9

cdr3_nt: TGTGCCAGCAGCTTCGTGTTGGGAAACACCATATATTTT
cdr3_aa: CASSFVLGNTIYF
j_call: TRBJ1-3
d_call: NA
clone_size: NA
v_call: TRBV7-2

cdr3_nt: TGTGCCAGCAGTTACACCACCGCGACTAGCGGGACATACACCGGGGAGCTGTTTTTT
cdr3_aa: CASSYTTATSGTYTGELFF
j_call: TRBJ2-2
d_call: TRBD2
clone_size: NA
v_call: TRBV6-2/TRBV6-3

cdr3_nt: TGTGCCAGCAGTTTATCCCACACTACCAGCGGGAGGATAGTCTCCTACGAGCAGTACTTC
cdr3_aa: CASSLSHTTSGRIVSYEQYF
j_call: TRBJ2-7
d_call: TRBD2
clone_size: NA
v_call: TRBV27

cdr3_nt: TGTGCCAGCAGTGATGCAGGGGGCGGCCAGCCCCAGCATTTT
cdr3_aa: CASSDAGGGQPQHF
j_call: TRBJ1-5
d_call: TRBD1
clone_size: NA
v_call: TRBV2

cdr3_nt: TGTGCCAGCAGCCCTACAGGGGGCTGGAAATACGAGCAGTACTTC
cdr3_aa: CASSPTGGWKYEQYF
j_call: TRBJ2-7
d_call: TRBD1
clone_size: once
v_call: TRBV3-1/TRBV3-2

cdr3_nt: TGTGCCAGCAGTCTCGTTCGAACAAACACCGGGGAGCTGTTTTTT
cdr3_aa: CASSLVRTNTGELFF
j_call: TRBJ2-2
d_call: NA
clone_size: NA
v_call: TRBV27

cdr3_nt: TGTGCCAGCAGTCCGCAGGGGAATGAGCAGTTCTTC
cdr3_aa: CASSPQGNEQFF
j_call: TRBJ2-1
d_call: NA
clone_size: NA
v_call: TRBV27

cdr3_nt: TGTGCCAGCAGTATCAGGGGTCCGAACACCGGGGAGCTGTTTTTT
cdr3_aa: CASSIRGPNTGELFF
j_call: TRBJ2-2
d_call: NA
clone_size: NA
v_call: TRBV27

cdr3_nt: TGTGCCAGCAGCGGACAGAGGGCGGAGACCCAGTACTTC
cdr3_aa: CASSGQRAETQYF
j_call: TRBJ2-5
d_call: NA
clone_size: NA
v_call: TRBV2

cdr3_nt: TGTGCCAGCAGTAGACAGGGGGCCCCGGCGCAGTTCTTC
cdr3_aa: CASSRQGAPAQFF
j_call: TRBJ2-1
d_call: TRBD1
clone_size: NA
v_call: TRBV6-2/TRBV6-3

cdr3_nt: TGTGCCAGCAGTTTATCAGCGGCTAGCGGAGGGGGTGGGGGAGAGACCCAGTACTTC
cdr3_aa: CASSLSAASGGGGGETQYF
j_call: TRBJ2-5
d_call: NA
clone_size: NA
v_call: TRBV27

cdr3_nt: TGTGCCAGTAGCGACAGGGGCACTGAAGCTTTCTTT
cdr3_aa: CASSDRGTEAFF
j_call: TRBJ1-1
d_call: TRBD1
clone_size: NA
v_call: TRBV19

cdr3_nt: TGTGCCACCAGTGAATCTAGCGGGAGGGCCGGGGTGAGCAGAGAGACCCAGTACTTC
cdr3_aa: CATSESSGRAGVSRETQYF
j_call: TRBJ2-5
d_call: TRBD2
clone_size: NA
v_call: TRBV24-1